This record covers a single T cell receptor (beta chain). The data stem from a study of blood T cell repertoires in COVID-19. Study-wide context: Samples taken during acute and convalescent COVID-19 were collected in the United States, Italy and Spain. The analysed material was cDNA or gDNA that came from T cells, B-cell-depleted T cells, or PBMCs.

Authors' analysis steps: Amplified reference gene primers provided the basis for estimating nucleated cell counts. TCRdb keeps only in-frame clones here, not all; method: immunoSEQ multiplex PCR. The DNA gave D and trimming, while V, J and clone size come from that table. Among fewer than 250,000 clones listed, roughly four fifths were seen once. Losses at the gene ends were 4 bases for V and 7 bases for J; bases not matched to a gene: 17. The germline gives CDR1 SGHTA, CDR2 FQGNSA. This CDR3 has 18 amino acids. This clonotype originated in an elderly woman with acute or convalescent COVID-19. The gene calls are TRBV7-2 and TRBJ2-1; 9 bases match TRBD2. The sample was peripheral blood. Written as DNA, the CDR3 is TGTGCCAGCAGCTACTCGGGGGTAGCGGGAGTAGGGTATAATGAGCAGTTCTTC. It is translated as CASSYSGVAGVGYNEQFF.